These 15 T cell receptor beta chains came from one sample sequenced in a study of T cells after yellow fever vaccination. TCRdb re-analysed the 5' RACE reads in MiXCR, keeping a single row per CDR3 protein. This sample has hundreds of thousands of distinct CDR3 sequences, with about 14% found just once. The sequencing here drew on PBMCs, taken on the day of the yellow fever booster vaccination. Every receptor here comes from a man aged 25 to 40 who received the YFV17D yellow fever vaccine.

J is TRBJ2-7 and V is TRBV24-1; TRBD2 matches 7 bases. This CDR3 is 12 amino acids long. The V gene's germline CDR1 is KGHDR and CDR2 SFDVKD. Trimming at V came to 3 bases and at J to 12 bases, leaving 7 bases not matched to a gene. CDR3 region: CATSDGAGRRYF. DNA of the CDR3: TGTGCCACCAGTGATGGAGCGGGAAGACGGTACTTC.

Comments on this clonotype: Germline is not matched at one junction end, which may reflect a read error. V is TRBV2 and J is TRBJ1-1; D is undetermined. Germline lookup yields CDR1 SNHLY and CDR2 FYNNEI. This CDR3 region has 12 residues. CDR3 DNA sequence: TGTGCCGGCACCTACATGAACACTGATGCTTTCTTT. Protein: CAGTYMNTDAFF.

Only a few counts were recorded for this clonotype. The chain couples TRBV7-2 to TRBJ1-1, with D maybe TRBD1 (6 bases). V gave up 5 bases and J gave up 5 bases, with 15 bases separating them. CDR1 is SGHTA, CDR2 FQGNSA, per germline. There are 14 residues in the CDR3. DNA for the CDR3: TGTGCCAGCAGCCGGAATCAACAGGGTACTGAAGCTTTCTTT. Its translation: CASSRNQQGTEAFF.

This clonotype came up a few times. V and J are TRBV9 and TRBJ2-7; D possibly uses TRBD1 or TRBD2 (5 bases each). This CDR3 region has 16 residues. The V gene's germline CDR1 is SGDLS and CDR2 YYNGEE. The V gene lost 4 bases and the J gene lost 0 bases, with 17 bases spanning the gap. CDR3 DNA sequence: TGTGCCAGCAGCCAAAACCGGGACGGCAGCTCCTACGAGCAGTACTTC. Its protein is CASSQNRDGSSYEQYF.

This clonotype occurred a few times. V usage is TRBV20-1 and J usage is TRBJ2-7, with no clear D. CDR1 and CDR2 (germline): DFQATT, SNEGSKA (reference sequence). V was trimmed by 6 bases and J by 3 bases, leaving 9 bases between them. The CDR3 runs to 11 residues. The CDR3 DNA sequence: TGCAGTGCAAAACGGAACTACGAGCAGTACTTC. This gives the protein CSAKRNYEQYF.

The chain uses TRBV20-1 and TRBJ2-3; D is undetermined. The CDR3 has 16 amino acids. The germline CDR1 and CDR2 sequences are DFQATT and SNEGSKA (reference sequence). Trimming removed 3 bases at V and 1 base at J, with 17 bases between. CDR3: CSASYWGGAGTDTQYF. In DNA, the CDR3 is TGCAGTGCTAGTTATTGGGGTGGTGCCGGCACAGATACGCAGTATTTT.

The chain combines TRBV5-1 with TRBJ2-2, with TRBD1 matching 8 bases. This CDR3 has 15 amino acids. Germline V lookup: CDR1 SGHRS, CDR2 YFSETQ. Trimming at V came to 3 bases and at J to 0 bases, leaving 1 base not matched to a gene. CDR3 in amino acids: CASSSGQANTGELFF. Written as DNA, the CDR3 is TGCGCCAGCAGCTCGGGACAGGCGAACACCGGGGAGCTGTTTTTT. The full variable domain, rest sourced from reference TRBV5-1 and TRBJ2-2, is KAGVTQTPRYLIKTRGQQVTLSCSPISGHRSVSWYQQTPGQGLQFLFEYFSETQRNKGNFPGRFSGRQFSNSRSEMNVSTLELGDSALYLCASSSGQANTGELFFGEGSRLTVL.

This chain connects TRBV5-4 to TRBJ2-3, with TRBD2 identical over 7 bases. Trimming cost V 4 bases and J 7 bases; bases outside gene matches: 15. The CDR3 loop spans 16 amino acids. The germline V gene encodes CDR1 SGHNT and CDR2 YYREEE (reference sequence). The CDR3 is CASSLLSGITVNTQYF. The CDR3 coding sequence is TGTGCCAGCAGCCTACTAAGCGGGATTACCGTGAATACGCAGTATTTT.

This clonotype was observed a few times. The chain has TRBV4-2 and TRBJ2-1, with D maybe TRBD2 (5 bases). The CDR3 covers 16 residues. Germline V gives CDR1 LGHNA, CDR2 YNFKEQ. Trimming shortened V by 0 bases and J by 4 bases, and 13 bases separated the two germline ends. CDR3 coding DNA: TGTGCCAGCAGCCAAGAGTCCAGCGGAGTTTACAATGAGCAGTTCTTC. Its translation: CASSQESSGVYNEQFF.

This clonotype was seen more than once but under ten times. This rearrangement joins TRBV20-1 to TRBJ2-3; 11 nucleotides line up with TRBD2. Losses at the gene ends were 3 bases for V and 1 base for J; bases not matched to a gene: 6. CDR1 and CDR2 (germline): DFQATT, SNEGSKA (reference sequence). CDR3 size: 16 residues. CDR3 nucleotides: TGCAGTGCTAGTGATACTAGCGGGAGTCGCACAGATACGCAGTATTTT. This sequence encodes CSASDTSGSRTDTQYF.

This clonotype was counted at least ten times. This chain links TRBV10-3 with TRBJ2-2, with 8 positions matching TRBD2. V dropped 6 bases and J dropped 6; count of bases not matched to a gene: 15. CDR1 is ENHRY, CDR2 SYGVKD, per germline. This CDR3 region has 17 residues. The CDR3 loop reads CAIRTGTRGGVSGELFF. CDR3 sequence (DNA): TGTGCCATCAGAACCGGGACTAGGGGTGGTGTCTCCGGGGAGCTGTTTTTT.

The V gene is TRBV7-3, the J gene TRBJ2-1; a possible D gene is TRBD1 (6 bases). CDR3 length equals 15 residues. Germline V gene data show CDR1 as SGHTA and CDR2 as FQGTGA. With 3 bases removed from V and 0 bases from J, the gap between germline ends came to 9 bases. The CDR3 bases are TGTGCCAGCAGCTTGGACAGAGACTCCTACAATGAGCAGTTCTTC. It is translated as CASSLDRDSYNEQFF.

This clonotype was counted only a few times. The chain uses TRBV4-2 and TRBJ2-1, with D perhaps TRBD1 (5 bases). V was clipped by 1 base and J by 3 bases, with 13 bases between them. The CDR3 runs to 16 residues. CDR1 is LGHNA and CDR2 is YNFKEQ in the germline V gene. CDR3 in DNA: TGTGCCAGCAGCCAAGCTTCGGCAGGGTTCTACAATGAGCAGTTCTTC. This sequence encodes CASSQASAGFYNEQFF.

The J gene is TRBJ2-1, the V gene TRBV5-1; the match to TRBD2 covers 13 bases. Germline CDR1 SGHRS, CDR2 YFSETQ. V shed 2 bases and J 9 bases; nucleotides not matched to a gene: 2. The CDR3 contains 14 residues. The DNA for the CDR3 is TGCGCCAGCAGCTTACTAGCGGGAGGGCCTGAGCAGTTCTTC. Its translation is CASSLLAGGPEQFF.

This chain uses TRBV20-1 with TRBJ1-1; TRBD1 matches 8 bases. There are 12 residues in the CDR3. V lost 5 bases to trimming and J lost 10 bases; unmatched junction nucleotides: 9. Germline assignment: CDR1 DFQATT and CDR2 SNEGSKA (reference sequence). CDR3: CSAGGRTGRAFF. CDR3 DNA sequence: TGCAGTGCTGGTGGGAGGACAGGGAGAGCTTTCTTT.